This T cell receptor (beta chain) appears in the sequencing data of a study of CXCR3-negative and CXCR3-positive naive CD8 T cells. The sorter processed each CD8+ T cell subset in triplicate at about 300,000 cells apiece. By phenotype, naive CD8+ T cells were CD45RO-CCR7+CD27+CD95-. Whole-study results and caveats: Similar TRBV-TRBJ usage was seen in naive cells (both CXCR3-negative and CXCR3-positive), but memory cells differed. CXCR3-negative naive cells had less hydrophobic TRB CDR3s than did CXCR3-positive naive cells. After cryopreservation, expression of CXCR3 was partially reduced, and most assays were run with fresh PBMCs.

TRB cDNA libraries were made by UMI-labeled 5' RACE. Following a re-call of the 5' RACE reads, TCRdb has one entry per CDR3 protein and lacks DNA. Recorded for this sample: 140,000 to 150,000 distinct CDR3 sequences. Germline V gene lookup returns CDR1 DFQATT and CDR2 SNEGSKA (reference sequence). The CDR3 has 18 residues. With respect to this clonotype: Its specificity is unknown.

This chain connects TRBV20-1 to TRBJ2-3; TCRdb selects TRBD2, and the lack of DNA leaves this call unchecked. The clonotype comes from a human donor in good health. Some clones in this sample may be carry-over from other donors' samples. Sequenced input: naive CXCR3+ CD8+ T cells from blood. The subset is: CD45RO-CCR7+CD27+CD95- naive CD8+ T cells expressing CXCR3 (TNR3+). CDR3 residues: CSARGGLAGVVSTDTQYF.